The entry below describes one T cell receptor (beta chain). Germline and junction disagree at one end, which may indicate a read error. The germline gives CDR1 KGHSH, CDR2 LQKENI. This CDR3 is built from 14 residues. The PCR employed 60 Vbeta primers together with 13 Jbeta primers. Profiling relied on immunoSEQ multiplex PCR, and the TCRdb table lists in-frame clones only, not all of them. The sample holds more than 80,000 clones, around 76% seen once. The data stem from a study of cytomegalovirus exposure and HLA in healthy donors. The rearrangement links TRBV18 to TRBJ2-1, with a tentative D call TRBD1 (5 bases). The sequenced sample consisted of PBMCs. The sequence was obtained from a woman aged 50 to 60 in good health and CMV-seropositive. CDR3 protein: CVSSGRQLHNEQFF. The CDR3 DNA is TGTGTCAGCTCAGGAAGACAGCTTCACAATGAGCAGTTCTTC. Full variable domain (missing parts from reference TRBV18 and TRBJ2-1): NAGVMQNPRHLVRRRGQEARLRCSPMKGHSHVYWYRQLPEEGLKFMVYLQKENIIDESGMPKERFSAEFPKEGPSILRIQQVVRGDSAAYFCVSSGRQLHNEQFFGPGTRLTVL.